Below, 17 T cell receptor beta chains from the same sample are listed, as sequenced in a study of T cell repertoires in cytomegalovirus infection (dated by TCRdb to the late 2010s). Per the publication, the treatment or condition label means: in vitro stimulation with specific CMV peptide epitopes to enrich CMV-specific T cells. No antigen has been assigned to these receptors. Sequencing instrument: Illumina HiSeq 1500. Using fastp at Q25 and MiXCR, TCRdb reprocessed the public reads and kept productive beta chains. Rows matching on CDR3 protein sequence are summarized as one entry with the most common DNA and genes. The sample data list some 920,000 distinct CDR3 sequences, and about 33% of these were observed just once. The ten largest account for about an eighth of the sample. The starting material was cultured CD8+ T cells from PBMCs, obtained from culture after CMV antigen stimulation. The origin of the receptors is a human donor in good health (CMV status not recorded). Some clones in this sample may be carry-over from other donors' samples.

The V and J genes are TRBV15 and TRBJ2-7; D ambiguous. CDR3 size: 13 residues. The V gene lost 0 bases and the J gene lost 3 bases, with 6 bases spanning the gap. Germline CDR1 and CDR2: LNHNV and YYDKDF (reference sequence). CDR3 nucleotide sequence: TGTGCCACCAGCAGAGAACGGCACTACGAGCAGTACTTC. Translated: CATSRERHYEQYF.

There are a few counts of this clonotype. The gene calls are TRBV7-6 and TRBJ1-6; 7 nucleotides align to TRBD1. J gave up 6 bases and V 4 bases, and 3 bases lay outside the gene matches. CDR1 is SGHVS and CDR2 is FNYEAQ in the germline V gene. The CDR3 covers 14 residues. CDR3 DNA: TGTGCCAGCAGCTCACAGGGGCTTAATTCACCCCTCCACTTT. Translating gives CASSSQGLNSPLHF.

The CDR3 is CASTKSYLTDTQYF. The CDR3 DNA reads TGTGCCAGCACAAAATCTTACCTCACAGATACGCAGTATTTT. The chain joins TRBV6-5 to TRBJ2-3; the D is unclear. The CDR3 is made up of 14 amino acids. Trimming pared 7 bases from V and 2 bases from J, leaving 13 bases between. The germline V gene has CDR1 MNHEY and CDR2 SVGAGI.

This clonotype came up a few times. The chain uses TRBV6-1 and TRBJ2-1, with TRBD1 matching over 8 bases. CDR3 length equals 14 residues. Germline V lookup: CDR1 MNHNS, CDR2 SASEGT. The J segment lost 6 bases and the V segment lost 5 bases, leaving 6 bases of the junction unmatched. In DNA form, the CDR3 reads TGTGCCAGCAGTTTCTTGGGACAGGTCAATGAGCAGTTCTTC. Protein sequence: CASSFLGQVNEQFF.

The V call is TRBV7-2, the J call TRBJ1-2; 7 nucleotides line up with TRBD1. The length of the CDR3 is 16 residues. Germline CDR1 is SGHTA and CDR2 is FQGNSA. J lost 1 base, V lost 8 bases, and 13 bases had no gene match. CDR3 region: CASLHRTGAINYGYTF. CDR3 bases: TGTGCCAGCCTACACCGAACAGGGGCGATTAACTATGGCTACACCTTC.

This clonotype came up a few times. As DNA, the CDR3 is TGCAGTGCTAGAGACCGGGTGGCTTTTGTGGGGAGGGCGAACACCGGGGAGCTGTTTTTT. This codes for CSARDRVAFVGRANTGELFF. The rearrangement uses TRBV20-1 and TRBJ2-2; 7 nucleotides line up with TRBD2. The CDR3 covers 20 residues. The V and J ends lost 0 bases and 0 bases, in that order; junction bases with no gene match: 16. Germline CDR1 is DFQATT and CDR2 is SNEGSKA (reference sequence).

This rearrangement joins TRBV6-1 to TRBJ1-5; D not certain. The CDR3 is made up of 14 amino acids. From germline, CDR1 is MNHNS and CDR2 SASEGT. Trimming cost V 7 bases and J 0 bases, with 10 bases left between them. The CDR3 coding sequence is TGTGCCAGCAAGGTTCCCTATAGCAATCAGCCCCAGCATTTT. Amino acids: CASKVPYSNQPQHF.

This clonotype was recorded at least ten times. The chain couples TRBV7-8 to TRBJ1-1; D is uncertain. This CDR3 is 13 amino acids long. Per the germline V gene, CDR1 is SGHVS and CDR2 is FQNEAQ. Between the trimmed V and J ends, which lost 5 bases and 5 bases, there was a span of 12 bases. The CDR3 sequence: CASSPDAGTEAFF. CDR3 coding DNA: TGTGCCAGCAGCCCCGATGCGGGGACTGAAGCTTTCTTT.

The rearrangement links TRBV7-8 to TRBJ2-7, with D tentatively TRBD2 (6 bases). The CDR3 runs 13 residues. Germline V gene sequence: CDR1 SGHVS, CDR2 FQNEAQ. Here the CDR3 DNA reads TGTGCCAACAGCTTAGGAGGGGCATACGAGCAGTACGTC. Encoded protein: CANSLGGAYEQYV.

The sample holds one count of this clonotype. J is TRBJ1-6 and V is TRBV11-3; D possibly corresponds to TRBD1 (5 bases). This CDR3 contains 14 residues. Trimming removed 1 base from V and 7 bases from J, with 8 bases in between. The V gene's germline CDR1 is SGHNT and CDR2 YENEEA. CDR3 sequence: CASSLGRGNSPLHF. CDR3 in DNA: TGTGCCAGCAGCTTAGGGCGGGGGAATTCACCCCTCCACTTT.

This clonotype showed up just a few times. V is TRBV12-5 and J is TRBJ2-2; D not resolved. CDR1 is LGHNT and CDR2 is FRNRAP in the germline V gene. With 7 bases removed from V and 7 bases from J, the gap between germline ends came to 13 bases. The CDR3 has 13 amino acids. In DNA, the CDR3 is TGTGCTAGTGCCTCCCGACGTAACGGGGAGCTGTTTTTT. It yields the protein CASASRRNGELFF.

This clonotype was seen a handful of times. This chain uses TRBV18 with TRBJ2-7; the match to TRBD2 covers 8 bases. The germline CDR1 and CDR2 sequences are KGHSH and LQKENI. V shed 5 bases, J shed 4 bases, and the junction held 4 bases outside the gene matches. The CDR3 consists of 13 residues. The CDR3 spells CASSTGGPYEQYV. CDR3 DNA sequence: TGTGCCAGCTCAACGGGGGGGCCTTACGAGCAGTACGTC.

This clonotype was picked up a small number of times. The chain couples TRBV10-3 to TRBJ2-3, with a weak D call TRBD2 (7 bases). Trimming removed 3 bases from V and 1 base from J, with 11 bases in between. Germline CDR1 and CDR2: ENHRY and SYGVKD. CDR3 size: 15 residues. In nucleotides, the CDR3 is TGTGCCATCAGTGATACGGGGGGCCGCACAGATACGCAGTATTTT. This encodes CAISDTGGRTDTQYF.

This clonotype came up many times. This chain connects TRBV7-9 to TRBJ2-2; 10 positions match TRBD1. The ends lost 6 bases at V and 2 bases at J; junction bases unmatched: 9. Germline-derived CDR1 and CDR2 are SEHNR and FQNEAQ (reference sequence). The CDR3 runs to 17 residues. The CDR3 region is CASSHPWDRGNTGELFF. CDR3 DNA: TGTGCCAGCAGTCACCCCTGGGACAGGGGAAACACCGGGGAGCTGTTTTTT.

The chain combines TRBV13 with TRBJ1-1; 8 nucleotides line up with TRBD1. Trimming at V came to 5 bases and at J to 3 bases, leaving 8 bases not matched to a gene. Germline lookup yields CDR1 PRHDT and CDR2 FYEKMQ (reference sequence). CDR3 length equals 15 residues. As DNA, the CDR3 is TGTGCCAGCAGCCCTCGTGGACAGGGTGACACTGAAGCTTTCTTT. Translation gives CASSPRGQGDTEAFF.

This clonotype was seen once. The chain has TRBV7-3 and TRBJ2-1, with TRBD2 identical over 12 bases. There are 18 residues in the CDR3. In germline, CDR1 is SGHTA, CDR2 FQGTGA. The trim removed 3 bases at V and 0 bases at J, leaving 6 bases unmatched. The CDR3 region has the DNA TGTGCCAGCAGCTTGGGGACTAGCGGGCAGAGCTCCTACAATGAGCAGTTCTTC. Amino acid sequence: CASSLGTSGQSSYNEQFF.

In this sample, this clonotype turned up a few times. CDR3 sequence reads: CASSLGGLNEKLFF. The DNA of the CDR3 is TGTGCCAGCAGCTTAGGGGGACTTAATGAAAAACTGTTTTTT. This chain connects TRBV7-9 to TRBJ1-4; tentative D call: TRBD1 (5 bases). CDR1 is SEHNR and CDR2 is FQNEAQ in the germline V gene (reference sequence). CDR3 length equals 14 residues. V lost 1 base and J 4 bases, leaving 7 bases between the germline ends.